This T cell receptor beta chain derives from a study of blood T cell repertoires in COVID-19. In the study overall: PBMCs, B-cell-depleted T cells, or T cells were the source of the cDNA or gDNA that made up the material.

The data were produced by immunoSEQ multiplex PCR, yet TCRdb's version contains in-frame clones alone and is incomplete. The sample includes 250,000 to 350,000 clones, around 90% of them seen just once. The CDR3 loop spans 16 amino acids. V lost 9 bases and J 5 bases, leaving 23 bases between the germline ends. Per the germline V gene, CDR1 is MNHEY and CDR2 is SMNVEV (reference sequence). This clonotype was obtained from a woman in her forties who had recovered from COVID-19. Sequencing used PBMCs or T cells enriched from blood (not recorded which). This sequence joins TRBV27 and TRBJ2-1, with D perhaps matching TRBD2 (6 bases). CDR3 DNA: TGTGCCAGTCGGTACGGAGGGACCCAGCAGAACAATGAGCAGTTCTTC. This gives the protein CASRYGGTQQNNEQFF.